These T cell receptor beta chains were read from a single sample in a study of control samples from healthy donors and cancer patients. The data were produced by immunoSEQ multiplex PCR, yet TCRdb's version contains in-frame clones alone and is incomplete. Of 130,000 or so clones in the sample, about 88% were seen once. Sequencing was carried out using blood. The receptors were sampled from a man aged 50-60 years in good health. Both conserved end residues are part of each CDR3. D genes are given only for firm matches. Not every row has a clone size; where given, it reads once, few, many or a size class.

D gene	CDR3 length	clone size	J gene	V gene	CDR3 protein	CDR3 DNA
TRBD1	15	-	TRBJ1-2	TRBV19	CASSIRRGTFYGYTF	TGTGCCAGTAGTATTCGCAGGGGGACTTTCTATGGCTACACCTTC
-	12	-	TRBJ1-1	TRBV15	CATSRATDEAFF	TGTGCCACCAGCAGAGCTACAGACGAAGCTTTCTTT
-	14	-	TRBJ1-4	TRBV11-2	CASSRQNSNEKLFF	TGTGCCAGCAGTCGACAGAACTCTAATGAAAAACTGTTTTTT
-	17	few	TRBJ2-5	TRBV4-2	CASSQDLGRSGQETQYF	TGTGCCAGCAGCCAAGATCTCGGGCGGTCGGGGCAAGAGACCCAGTACTTC
-	14	once	TRBJ2-7	TRBV27	CASSLAQGPWEQYF	TGTGCCAGCAGTTTAGCACAGGGTCCGTGGGAGCAGTACTTC
TRBD2	16	-	TRBJ2-3	TRBV7-8	CASSLTLRGGLDTQYF	TGTGCCAGCAGCTTAACTCTGCGGGGGGGGCTAGATACGCAGTATTTT
-	15	-	TRBJ1-5	TRBV7-3	CASSDRVVGNQPQHF	TGTGCCAGCAGCGACCGGGTTGTTGGCAATCAGCCCCAGCATTTT
TRBD1	14	-	TRBJ1-6	TRBV28	CASSPGQDYSPLHF	TGTGCCAGCAGTCCAGGACAGGATTATTCACCCCTCCACTTT
-	11	-	TRBJ1-5	TRBV28	CASSSAQPQHF	TGTGCCAGCAGTTCGGCCCAGCCCCAGCATTTT
-	14	-	TRBJ2-2	TRBV6-5	CASTARTFGGELFF	TGTGCCAGCACCGCCCGGACATTTGGCGGGGAGCTGTTTTTT
-	14	-	TRBJ1-1	TRBV2	CASSGEGENTEAFF	TGTGCCAGCAGTGGAGAGGGGGAGAACACTGAAGCTTTCTTT
TRBD1	14	once	TRBJ2-7	TRBV18	CASSPRDRPNEQYF	TGTGCCAGCTCACCACGGGACAGACCGAACGAGCAGTACTTC